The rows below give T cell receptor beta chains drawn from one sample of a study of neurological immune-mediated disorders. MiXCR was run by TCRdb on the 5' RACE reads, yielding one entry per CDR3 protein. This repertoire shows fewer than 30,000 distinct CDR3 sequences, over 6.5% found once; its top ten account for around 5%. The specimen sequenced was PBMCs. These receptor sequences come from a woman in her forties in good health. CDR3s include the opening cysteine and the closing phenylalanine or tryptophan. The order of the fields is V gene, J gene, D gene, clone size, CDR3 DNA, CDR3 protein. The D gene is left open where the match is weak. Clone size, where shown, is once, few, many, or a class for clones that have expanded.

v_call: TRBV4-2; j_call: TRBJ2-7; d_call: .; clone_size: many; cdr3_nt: TGTGCCAGCAGCGGCCAACGCGAGCAGTACTTC; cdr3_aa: CASSGQREQYF
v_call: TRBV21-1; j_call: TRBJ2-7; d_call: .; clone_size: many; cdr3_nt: TGTGCCAGCAGCAAAGCCAGCCGGCTAGCGGGTGGGCCCTACGAGCAGTACTTC; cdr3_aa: CASSKASRLAGGPYEQYF
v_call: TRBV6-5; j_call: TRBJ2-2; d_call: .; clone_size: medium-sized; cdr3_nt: TGTGCCAGCAGTTACCTCGCCAGGGAGGCCGGGGAGCTGTTTTTT; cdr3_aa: CASSYLAREAGELFF
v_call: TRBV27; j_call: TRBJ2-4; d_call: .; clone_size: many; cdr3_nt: TGTGCCAGCAGTTCTCGAGACATTCAGTACTTC; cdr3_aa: CASSSRDIQYF
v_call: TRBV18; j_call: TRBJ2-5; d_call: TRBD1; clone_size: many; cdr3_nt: TGTGCCAGCTCACCCGGGACAGGGGGCGAGACCCAGTACTTC; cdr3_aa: CASSPGTGGETQYF
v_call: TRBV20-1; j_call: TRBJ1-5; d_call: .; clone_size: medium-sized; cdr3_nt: TGCAGTGCTTCGCTTAGGGCGGAGGGCAATCAGCCCCAGCATTTT; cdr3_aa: CSASLRAEGNQPQHF
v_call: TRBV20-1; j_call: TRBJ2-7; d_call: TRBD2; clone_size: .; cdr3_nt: TGCAGTGCTAGAGTTGTGACTAGCGGGATTGGCGAGCAGTACTTC; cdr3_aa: CSARVVTSGIGEQYF
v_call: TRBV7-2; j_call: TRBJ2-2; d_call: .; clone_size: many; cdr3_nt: TGTGCCAGCAGCTTATCCTTTATGACCGGGGAGCTGTTTTTT; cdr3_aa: CASSLSFMTGELFF
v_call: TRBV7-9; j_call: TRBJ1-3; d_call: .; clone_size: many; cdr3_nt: TGTGCCAGCAGCTTAGGGATGCGTTACTCTGGAAACACCATATATTTT; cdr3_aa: CASSLGMRYSGNTIYF
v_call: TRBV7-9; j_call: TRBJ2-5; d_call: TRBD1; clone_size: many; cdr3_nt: TGTGCCAGCAGCGACCTGGACAGGGAGGATTTTGAGACCCAGTACTTC; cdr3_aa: CASSDLDREDFETQYF
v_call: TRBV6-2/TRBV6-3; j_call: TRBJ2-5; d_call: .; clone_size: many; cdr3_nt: TGTGCCAGCAGTTACCAGGGCTTCCAAGAGACCCAGTACTTC; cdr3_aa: CASSYQGFQETQYF
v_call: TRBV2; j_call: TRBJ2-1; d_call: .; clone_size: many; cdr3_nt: TGTGCCAGCAGACTCTCTTCGGGAGTAAACAATGAGCAGTTCTTC; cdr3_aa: CASRLSSGVNNEQFF
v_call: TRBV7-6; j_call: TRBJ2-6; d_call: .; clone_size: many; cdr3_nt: TGTGCCAGCAGCTCAGGGACTGGGGCCAACGTCCTGACTTTC; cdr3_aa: CASSSGTGANVLTF
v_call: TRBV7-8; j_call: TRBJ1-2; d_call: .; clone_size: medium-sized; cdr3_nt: TGTGCCAGCAGCCTCGTTGGCTATGGCTACACCTTC; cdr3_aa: CASSLVGYGYTF
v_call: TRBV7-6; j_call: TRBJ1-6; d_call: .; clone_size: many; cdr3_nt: TGTGCCAGCAGCTTATCCGTGGGCGTGGGCGGACAGAATAATTCACCCCTCCACTTT; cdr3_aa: CASSLSVGVGGQNNSPLHF
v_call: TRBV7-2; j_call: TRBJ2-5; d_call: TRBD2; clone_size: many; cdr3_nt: TGTGCCAGCAGCCCAGCGGGAGGGGTGGAGACCCAGTACTTC; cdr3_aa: CASSPAGGVETQYF
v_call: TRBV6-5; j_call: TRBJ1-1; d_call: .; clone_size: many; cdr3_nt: TGTGCCAGCCAGGGGCCTACTGAAGCTTTCTTT; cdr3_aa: CASQGPTEAFF
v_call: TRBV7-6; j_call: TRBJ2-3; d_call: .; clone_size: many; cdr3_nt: TGTGCCAGCAGCCGGGGGGCGGGAGTGGGCACAGATACGCAGTATTTT; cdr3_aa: CASSRGAGVGTDTQYF
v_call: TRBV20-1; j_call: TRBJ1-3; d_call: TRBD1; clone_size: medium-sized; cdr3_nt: TGCAGTGCCACCGGGACAGGGGGAGGCAAAAGCGTTGAGAACACCATATATTTT; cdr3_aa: CSATGTGGGKSVENTIYF
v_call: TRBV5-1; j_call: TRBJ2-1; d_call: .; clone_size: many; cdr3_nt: TGCGCCAGCAGGCCCAACCTGGGCTCCTACAATGAGCAGTTCTTC; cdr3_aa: CASRPNLGSYNEQFF
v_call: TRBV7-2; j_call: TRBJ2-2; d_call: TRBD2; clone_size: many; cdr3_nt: TGTGCCAGCAGTCGGACTAGCGGGAGTTTCGGGGAGCTGTTTTTT; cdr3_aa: CASSRTSGSFGELFF
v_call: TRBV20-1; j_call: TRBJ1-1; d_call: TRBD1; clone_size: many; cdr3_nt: TGCAGTGCTAGATCGGACAGGGTAGGCACTGAAGCTTTCTTT; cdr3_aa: CSARSDRVGTEAFF
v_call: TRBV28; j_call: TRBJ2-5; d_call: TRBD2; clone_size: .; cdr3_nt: TGTGCCAGCAGTATTCCCGTAACTAGCGCTCAAGAGACCCAGTACTTC; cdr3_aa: CASSIPVTSAQETQYF
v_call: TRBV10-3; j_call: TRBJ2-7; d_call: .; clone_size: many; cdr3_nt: TGTGCCATCTTAGGAGGGTACGAGCAGTACTTC; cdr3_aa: CAILGGYEQYF
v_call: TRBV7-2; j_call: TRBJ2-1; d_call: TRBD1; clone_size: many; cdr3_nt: TGTGCCAGCAGCTTAGAAGGGGGCGGCTACAATGAGCAGTTCTTC; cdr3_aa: CASSLEGGGYNEQFF
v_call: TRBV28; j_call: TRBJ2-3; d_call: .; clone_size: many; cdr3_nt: TGTGCCAGCAGTTCTTTCGATGGGATGGGCACAGATACGCAGTATTTT; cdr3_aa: CASSSFDGMGTDTQYF
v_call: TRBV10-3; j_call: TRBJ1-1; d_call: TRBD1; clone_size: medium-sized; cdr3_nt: TGTGCCATCAGTCTCAGGGGGCGATTCCCCCTTTTGAGGTGTCTCTTT; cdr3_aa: CAISLRGRFPLLRCLF
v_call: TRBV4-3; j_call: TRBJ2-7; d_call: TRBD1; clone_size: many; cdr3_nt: TGCGCCAGCAGCCAAGATTATGGGACAGGGGGTTACGAGCAGTACTTC; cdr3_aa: CASSQDYGTGGYEQYF
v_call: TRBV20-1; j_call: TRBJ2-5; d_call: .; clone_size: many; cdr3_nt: TGCAGTGCTGGGAAAGAGACCCAGTACTTC; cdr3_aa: CSAGKETQYF
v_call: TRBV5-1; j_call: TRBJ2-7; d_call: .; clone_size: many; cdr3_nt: TGCGCCAGCAGCTTGGTCAGCGGAGCTTCCTACGAGCAGTACTTC; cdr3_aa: CASSLVSGASYEQYF
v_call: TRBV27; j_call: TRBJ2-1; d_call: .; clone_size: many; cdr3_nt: TGTGCCAGCAGTCTCCGCTCCGTAGGATCCACGTTCTTC; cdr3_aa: CASSLRSVGSTFF
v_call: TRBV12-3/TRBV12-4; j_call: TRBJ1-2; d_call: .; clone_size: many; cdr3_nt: TGTGCCAGCTCCTTAGTCGGACAGCACTTCTATGGCTACACCTTC; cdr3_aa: CASSLVGQHFYGYTF
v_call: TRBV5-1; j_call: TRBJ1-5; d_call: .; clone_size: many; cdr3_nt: TGCGCCAGCAGCTTGGGCACAGGGAATCAGCCCCAGCATTTT; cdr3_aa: CASSLGTGNQPQHF
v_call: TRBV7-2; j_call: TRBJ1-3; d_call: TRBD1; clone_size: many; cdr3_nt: TGTGCCAGCAGCTCGGGCGGGCAGGGGGTTTTCTTCTCTGGAAACACCATATATTTT; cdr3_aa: CASSSGGQGVFFSGNTIYF
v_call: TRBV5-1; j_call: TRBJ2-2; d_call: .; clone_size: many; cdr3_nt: TGCGCCAGCAGTATGGTACCGGGGGTTGACACCGGGGAGCTGTTTTTT; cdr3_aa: CASSMVPGVDTGELFF
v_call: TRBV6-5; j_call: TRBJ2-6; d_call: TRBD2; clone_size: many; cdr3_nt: TGTGCCAGCAGTTTGACTAGCGGCTCTGGGGCCAACGTCCTGACTTTC; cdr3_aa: CASSLTSGSGANVLTF
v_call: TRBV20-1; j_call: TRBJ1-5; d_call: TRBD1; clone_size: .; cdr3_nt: TGCAGTGCTTCGACAGGGAGTCAGCCCCAGCATTTT; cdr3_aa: CSASTGSQPQHF
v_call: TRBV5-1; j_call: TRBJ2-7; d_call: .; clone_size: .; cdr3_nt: TGCGCCAGCAGCTCCTATTTGGGTGACTCTGGCGAGCAGTACTTC; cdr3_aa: CASSSYLGDSGEQYF
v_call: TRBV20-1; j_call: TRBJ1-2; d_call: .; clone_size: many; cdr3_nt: TGCAGTGCTAGCGAGGGGGGCTACACCTTC; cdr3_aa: CSASEGGYTF
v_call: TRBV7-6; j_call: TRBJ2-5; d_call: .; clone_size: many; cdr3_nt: TGTGCCAGCACCCTAAATCGTGCAGAGACCCAGTACTTC; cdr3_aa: CASTLNRAETQYF
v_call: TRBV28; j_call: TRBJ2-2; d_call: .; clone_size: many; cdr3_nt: TGTGCCAGCAGTTTACCGGCCCCTGGCGACACCGGGGAGCTGTTTTTT; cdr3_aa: CASSLPAPGDTGELFF
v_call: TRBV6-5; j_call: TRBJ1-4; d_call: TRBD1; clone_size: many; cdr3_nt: TGTGCCAGCAGTTACAGGACAGGGAGGGTTGAAAAACTGTTTTTT; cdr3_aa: CASSYRTGRVEKLFF
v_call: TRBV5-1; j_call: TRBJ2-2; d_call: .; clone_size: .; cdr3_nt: TGCGCCAGCAGCTTTTTCGCGCGAAGTGACACCGGGGAGCTGTTTTTT; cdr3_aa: CASSFFARSDTGELFF
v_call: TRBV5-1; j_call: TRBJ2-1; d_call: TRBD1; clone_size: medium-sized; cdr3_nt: TGCGCCAGCAGCTTGTACGACAGGGCGATCAATGAGCAGTTCTTC; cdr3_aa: CASSLYDRAINEQFF
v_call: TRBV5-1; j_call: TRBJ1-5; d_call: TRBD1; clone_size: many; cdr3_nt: TGCGCCAGCAGCTTGACAGGGGATCAGCCCCAGCATTTT; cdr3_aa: CASSLTGDQPQHF
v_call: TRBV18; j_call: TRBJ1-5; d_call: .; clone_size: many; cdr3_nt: TGTGCCAGCTCCGATAGGGGTATTTACAATCAGCCCCAGCATTTT; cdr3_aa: CASSDRGIYNQPQHF
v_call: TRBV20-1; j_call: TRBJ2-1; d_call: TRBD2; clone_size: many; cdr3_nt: TGCAGTGCTAGAGGCGGGAGGGGGCTTTTGAATGAGCAGTTCTTC; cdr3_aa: CSARGGRGLLNEQFF
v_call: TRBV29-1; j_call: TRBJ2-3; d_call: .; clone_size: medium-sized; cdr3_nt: TGCAGCGTCGCCATCACGGGGATAGCGACAGATACGCAGTATTTT; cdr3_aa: CSVAITGIATDTQYF
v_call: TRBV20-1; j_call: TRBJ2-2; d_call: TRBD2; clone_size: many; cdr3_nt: TGCAGTGCTAGGATAATAGCGGGAGGACAAATTACCGGGGAGCTGTTTTTT; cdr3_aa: CSARIIAGGQITGELFF
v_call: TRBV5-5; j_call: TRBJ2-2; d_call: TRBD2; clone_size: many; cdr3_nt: TGTGCCAGCAGGGCGGGTCGGGAGGGTACCGGGGAGCTGTTTTTT; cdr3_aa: CASRAGREGTGELFF
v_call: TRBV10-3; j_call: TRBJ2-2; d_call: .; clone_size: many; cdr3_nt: TGTGCCATCAGTGAGTTAGTCAGCAAGAACACCGGGGAGCTGTTTTTT; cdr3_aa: CAISELVSKNTGELFF
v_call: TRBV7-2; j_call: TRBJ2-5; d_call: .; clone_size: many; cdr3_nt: TGTGCCAGCAGCCACCAGCGTTACCAAGAGACCCAGTACTTC; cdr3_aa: CASSHQRYQETQYF
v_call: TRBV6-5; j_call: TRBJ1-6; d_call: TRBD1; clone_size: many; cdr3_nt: TGTGCCAGCAGTTCTGGACAGGGTTATAATTCACCCCTCCACTTT; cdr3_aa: CASSSGQGYNSPLHF
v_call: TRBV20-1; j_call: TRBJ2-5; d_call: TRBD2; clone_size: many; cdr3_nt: TGCAGTGCTAGAATGGTAGCGGGGGAGACCCAGTACTTC; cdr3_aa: CSARMVAGETQYF
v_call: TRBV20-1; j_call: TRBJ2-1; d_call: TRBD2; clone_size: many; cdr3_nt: TGCAGTGCTCCCGACCGTTCCGGGATAGCGGGAGCCTACAATGAGCAGTTCTTC; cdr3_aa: CSAPDRSGIAGAYNEQFF
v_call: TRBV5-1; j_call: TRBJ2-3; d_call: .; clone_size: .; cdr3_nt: TGCGCCAGCAGCTTGGAGACAGATACGCAGTATTTT; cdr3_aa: CASSLETDTQYF
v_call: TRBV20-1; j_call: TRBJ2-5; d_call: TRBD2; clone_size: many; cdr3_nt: TGCAGTGCTAGAGACAGACTAGCCCGGGAGACCCAGTACTTC; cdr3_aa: CSARDRLARETQYF
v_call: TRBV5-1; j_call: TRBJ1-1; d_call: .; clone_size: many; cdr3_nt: TGCGCCAGCAGCTTGGGACCAGGGCGGGCCGGCACTGAAGCTTTCTTT; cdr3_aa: CASSLGPGRAGTEAFF
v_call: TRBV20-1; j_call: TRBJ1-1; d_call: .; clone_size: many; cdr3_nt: TGCAGTGCTCCCGACTCTACCCGACGGACTGAAGCTTTCTTT; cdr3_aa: CSAPDSTRRTEAFF